This record concerns one T cell receptor beta chain sequence. Its target is not known. The data were taken from a study of T cell responses to AZD1222 COVID-19 vaccine. CDR3 length equals 15 residues. V shed 1 base and J shed 6 bases, with 10 bases lying between them. Looked up from germline, CDR1 is SGHVS and CDR2 is FNYEAQ. Repertoires were generated with immunoSEQ multiplex PCR, while TCRdb's copy carries only in-frame clones and drops some. The repertoire has roughly 200,000 clones, more than 85% of them found once; the top ten carry less than 2%. Whole-study findings and limits: Without day 14 samples, only post-peak T cell repertoires were studied.

Here the sequenced sample was peripheral blood, taken 28 days after the second AZD1222 dose. The sequence derives from an adult who received the AZD1222 COVID-19 vaccine. The chain recombines TRBV7-6 with TRBJ1-6, with no clear D. For the CDR3, the DNA is TGTGCCAGCAGCTTAGAGGGAATGGGTAATTCACCCCTCCACTTT. Translating it yields CASSLEGMGNSPLHF.